Each of the 25 T cell receptor beta chains below was sequenced from the same sample in a study of blood T cell repertoires in COVID-19. Measured with immunoSEQ multiplex PCR; TCRdb has only the in-frame clones, and not every one. Among roughly 70,000 clones listed, around 90% were seen once. Sequenced material: peripheral blood. These receptors were obtained from a woman of 80 years or more with active COVID-19.

This chain uses TRBV4-2 with TRBJ1-1; TRBD1 matches at 9 bases. The CDR3 covers 15 residues. Trimming cost V 5 bases and J 3 bases; bases outside gene matches: 7. CDR1 is LGHNA and CDR2 is YNFKEQ in the germline V gene. DNA of the CDR3: TGTGCCAGCAGCTACGGGACAGGGAGGGACACTGAAGCTTTCTTT. It translates to CASSYGTGRDTEAFF.

V and J are TRBV5-4 and TRBJ2-1, with 10 positions matching TRBD1. The J segment lost 1 base and the V segment lost 4 bases, leaving 2 bases of the junction unmatched. The CDR3 spans 15 residues. The germline gives CDR1 SGHNT, CDR2 YYREEE (reference sequence). This CDR3 reads CASSRDRGSYNEQFF. The CDR3 DNA is TGTGCCAGCAGCCGGGACAGGGGTTCCTACAATGAGCAGTTCTTC.

The chain uses TRBV7-3 and TRBJ2-5; 15 bases are shared with TRBD2. CDR3 length: 15 residues. V gave up 6 bases and J gave up 4 bases; unmatched junction bases: 3. Germline V gives CDR1 SGHTA, CDR2 FQGTGA. DNA of the CDR3: TGTGCCAGCAGTCCGGGACTAGCGGGAGGAGAGACCCAGTACTTC. Its translation: CASSPGLAGGETQYF.

The chain combines TRBV6-5 with TRBJ2-3; D may be TRBD1 (6 bases). The V end was cut by 2 bases, the J end by 0 bases, with 12 bases between. Looked up from germline, CDR1 is MNHEY and CDR2 is SVGAGI. The CDR3 extends over 16 amino acids. The chain's CDR3 is CASSYTGHFSTDTQYF. DNA of the CDR3: TGTGCCAGCAGTTACACGGGACACTTTAGCACAGATACGCAGTATTTT.

The chain is built from TRBV29-1 and TRBJ2-7, with 8 bases lining up with TRBD2. V lost 6 bases, J lost 3 bases, and 10 bases stayed unmatched. The CDR3 loop spans 14 amino acids. The germline gives CDR1 SQVTM, CDR2 ANQGSEA. For the CDR3, the DNA is TGCAGCGTCCGAACTAGCGGCATCTTCTACGAGCAGTACTTC. Protein sequence: CSVRTSGIFYEQYF.

The count of this clone is one. The chain joins TRBV7-2 to TRBJ2-7, with 7 bases identical to TRBD2. The J segment lost 7 bases and the V segment lost 3 bases, leaving 6 bases of the junction unmatched. Germline V gives CDR1 SGHTA, CDR2 FQGNSA. The CDR3 runs 13 residues. This CDR3 is CASSFSGTKEQYF. As DNA, the CDR3 is TGTGCCAGCAGCTTCTCCGGGACTAAAGAGCAGTACTTC.

The chain links TRBV5-4 to TRBJ2-1, with D possibly matching TRBD2 (5 bases). This CDR3 region has 15 residues. CDR1 is SGHNT, CDR2 YYREEE, per germline (reference sequence). V shed 2 bases and J shed 5 bases, with 14 bases lying between them. CDR3 loop: CASSLPPSSNNEQFF. The CDR3 region has the DNA TGTGCCAGCAGCTTACCGCCTAGCTCAAACAATGAGCAGTTCTTC. The variable domain in full, completed from reference TRBV5-4 and TRBJ2-1, reads ETGVTQSPTHLIKTRGQQVTLRCSSQSGHNTVSWYQQALGQGPQFIFQYYREEENGRGNFPPRFSGLQFPNYSSELNVNALELDDSALYLCASSLPPSSNNEQFFGPGTRLTVL.

This clone has more than one count but fewer than ten. The genes are TRBV7-9 and TRBJ1-2; D possibly corresponds to TRBD1 (6 bases). Germline V gene sequence: CDR1 SEHNR, CDR2 FQNEAQ (reference sequence). The CDR3 length is 15 residues. V shed 4 bases and J shed 2 bases, with 14 bases lying between them. The CDR3 sequence: CASSSTTQGNYGYTF. The DNA of the CDR3 is TGTGCCAGCAGCTCGACCACCCAGGGGAACTATGGCTACACCTTC.

The chain uses TRBV12-3 or TRBV12-4 and TRBJ1-2; D ambiguous. CDR3 size: 13 residues. With 10 bases removed from V and 2 bases from J, the gap between germline ends came to 14 bases. The CDR3 is CATSPTRNYGYTF. The CDR3 nucleotides read TGTGCCACCAGCCCGACTCGGAACTATGGCTACACCTTC.

The CDR3 reads CASSLGGLAGAVEQFF. The CDR3 nucleotides read TGTGCCAGCAGCTTGGGGGGCCTAGCGGGAGCTGTTGAGCAGTTCTTC. The chain combines TRBV5-6 with TRBJ2-1, with 10 positions matching TRBD2. The trim removed 0 bases at V and 9 bases at J, leaving 9 bases unmatched. Germline V CDR1 and CDR2: SGHDT, YYEEEE. The CDR3 is 16 amino acids. Looking up the rest from reference TRBV5-6 and TRBJ2-1 gives the full variable domain: DAGVTQSPTHLIKTRGQQVTLRCSPKSGHDTVSWYQQALGQGPQFIFQYYEEEERQRGNFPDRFSGHQFPNYSSELNVNALLLGDSALYLCASSLGGLAGAVEQFFGPGTRLTVL.

On this clone itself: Additional DNA sequences in this sample encode the identical CDR3. The chain couples TRBV19 to TRBJ2-1; 12 nucleotides align to TRBD2. The CDR3 totals 15 residues. Germline lookup yields CDR1 LNHDA and CDR2 SQIVND (reference sequence). The V gene end was trimmed by 5 bases and the J gene end by 2 bases; junction bases not matched to a gene: 1. CDR3 sequence reads: CASSRTSGTYNEQFF. The CDR3 DNA reads TGTGCCAGTAGTCGGACTAGCGGGACCTACAATGAGCAGTTCTTC.

The V call is TRBV28, the J call TRBJ2-3; TRBD1 might be the D (6 bases). This CDR3 region has 16 residues. The germline CDR1 and CDR2 sequences are MDHEN and SYDVKM. Trimming shortened V by 4 bases and J by 0 bases, and 14 bases separated the two germline ends. DNA of the CDR3: TGTGCCAGCAGTTCCCGGGGACAAACTAGCACAGATACGCAGTATTTT. Translating gives CASSSRGQTSTDTQYF.

The CDR3 protein is CASSPPGLVYNEQFF. The CDR3 DNA is TGTGCCAGCAGCCCCCCGGGACTAGTCTACAATGAGCAGTTCTTC. The chain combines TRBV7-2 with TRBJ2-1; 8 nucleotides line up with TRBD2. With 5 bases clipped from V and 3 bases from J, the junction kept 6 bases outside the gene matches. Germline CDR1 is SGHTA and CDR2 is FQGNSA. The CDR3 is 15 amino acids.

In this sample, this clone turned up a few times. The chain is built from TRBV4-1 and TRBJ2-7; 8 bases line up with TRBD1. The CDR3 totals 14 residues. Looked up from germline, CDR1 is MGHRA and CDR2 is YSYEKL. V lost 2 bases, J lost 4 bases, and 4 bases stayed unmatched. Here the CDR3 DNA reads TGCGCCAGCAGCCAACCGGGACAGGCTTACGAGCAGTACTTC. It is translated as CASSQPGQAYEQYF.

This rearrangement joins TRBV7-2 to TRBJ2-7; perhaps TRBD2 as D (6 bases). From germline, CDR1 is SGHTA and CDR2 FQGNSA. The CDR3 extends over 15 amino acids. V was clipped by 1 base and J by 0 bases, with 10 bases between them. CDR3 DNA sequence: TGTGCCAGCAGCTTAGAAGGAGGGAGCTCCTACGAGCAGTACTTC. This gives the protein CASSLEGGSSYEQYF.

This clone was recorded once. The chain uses TRBV7-8 and TRBJ2-1, with a weak D call TRBD2 (5 bases). CDR1 is SGHVS, CDR2 FQNEAQ, per germline. The germline V and J ends were trimmed by 5 bases and 0 bases, with 11 bases remaining between them. The CDR3 covers 15 residues. This chain's CDR3 is CASSLSGSSYNEQFF. DNA for the CDR3: TGTGCCAGCAGCCTCAGCGGTAGCTCCTACAATGAGCAGTTCTTC.

V is TRBV29-1 and J is TRBJ1-1; possible D gene TRBD1, 6 bases. Trimming shortened V by 7 bases and J by 5 bases, and 20 bases separated the two germline ends. Germline V CDR1 and CDR2: SQVTM, ANQGSEA. CDR3 length equals 14 residues. The DNA of the CDR3 is TGCAGCGGTGGCAACGGGGGGCAGGGTACTGAAGCTTTCTTT. It is translated as CSGGNGGQGTEAFF.

J is TRBJ2-1 and V is TRBV4-3, with 7 bases lining up with TRBD1. Per the germline V gene, CDR1 is LGHNA and CDR2 is YSLEER. V lost 1 base to trimming and J lost 8 bases; unmatched junction nucleotides: 5. The CDR3 loop spans 14 amino acids. DNA of the CDR3: TGCGCCAGCAGCCAAGGCCGACAGGGACATGAGCAGTTCTTC. It specifies CASSQGRQGHEQFF.

The genes are TRBV13 and TRBJ2-7; 12 nucleotides agree with TRBD2. CDR3 length: 15 residues. V lost 5 bases, J lost 6 bases, and 8 bases stayed unmatched. CDR1 is PRHDT, CDR2 FYEKMQ, per germline (reference sequence). The DNA of the CDR3 is TGTGCCAGCAGCACCCGACTAGCGGGAGACCGCGAGCAGTACTTC. It encodes CASSTRLAGDREQYF.

This sequence joins TRBV7-8 and TRBJ1-6; D unclear. CDR1 is SGHVS, CDR2 FQNEAQ, per germline. Between the trimmed V and J ends, which lost 1 base and 7 bases, there was a span of 14 bases. This CDR3 is built from 16 residues. The CDR3 nucleotides read TGTGCCAGCAGCTTAGTCGGCGGGCAGAAAAATTCACCCCTCCACTTT. Protein sequence: CASSLVGGQKNSPLHF.

This chain joins TRBV15 and TRBJ2-7; 11 bases map to TRBD2. J was trimmed by 4 bases and V by 0 bases; bases with no gene match: 5. The CDR3 spans 16 residues. Germline CDR1 reads LNHNV; CDR2 reads YYDKDF (reference sequence). The CDR3 DNA follows: TGTGCCACCAGCAGAGATCAGGGGACTAGCGGTTACGAGCAGTACTTC. It encodes CATSRDQGTSGYEQYF.

The chain carries TRBV4-2 and TRBJ2-1; possible D gene TRBD2, 6 bases. V was trimmed by 4 bases and J by 7 bases, leaving 14 bases between them. This CDR3 has 14 amino acids. CDR1 LGHNA and CDR2 YNFKEQ come from the germline V gene. The CDR3 is CASSPTVAGNEQFF. The CDR3, as DNA: TGTGCCAGCAGCCCGACAGTTGCGGGAAATGAGCAGTTCTTC.

J is TRBJ2-7 and V is TRBV5-4, with D possibly being TRBD2 (5 bases). The V gene's germline CDR1 is SGHNT and CDR2 YYREEE (reference sequence). The ends were cut back, 0 bases at V and 6 bases at J, with 13 bases in the middle. The CDR3 sequence is 14 residues long. The CDR3 here is CASSLVGSPPEQYF. Here the CDR3 DNA reads TGTGCCAGCAGCTTGGTGGGGAGTCCCCCCGAGCAGTACTTC.

This clone was detected a few times. V is TRBV5-6 and J is TRBJ1-1, with D unresolved. This CDR3 contains 14 residues. Trimming removed 0 bases at V and 0 bases at J, with 6 bases between. Germline CDR1 and CDR2: SGHDT and YYEEEE. CDR3 in amino acids: CASSLGRLNTEAFF. CDR3 nucleotide sequence: TGTGCCAGCAGCTTGGGCAGGTTGAACACTGAAGCTTTCTTT.

The chain recombines TRBV27 with TRBJ2-5, with D tentatively TRBD1 (5 bases). Germline-derived CDR1 and CDR2 are MNHEY and SMNVEV (reference sequence). V lost 2 bases to trimming and J lost 4 bases, with 17 bases between them. CDR3 length equals 16 residues. CDR3 in amino acids: CASSLKLGRRAETQYF. CDR3 coding DNA: TGTGCCAGCAGTTTAAAGTTAGGTCGCAGGGCAGAGACCCAGTACTTC.